This TCR beta chain comes out of a study of blood T cell repertoires in COVID-19 (dated by TCRdb to the early 2020s). Turning to the overall study: Collaborator samples came from the United States, Italy and Spain and covered acute and convalescent phases of COVID-19. The material from the prospective study consisted of cDNA or gDNA derived from T cells, B-cell-depleted T cells, or PBMCs. Subjects who had been exposed to COVID-19, were actively infected with it, or had recovered from it provided the deeply sampled blood TCRbeta repertoires that made up the dataset. The repertoires were released in a freely available public database intended as a resource for research on the immune response to SARS-CoV-2. The samples were drawn from two sources: the first 160 participants of the ongoing ImmuneRACE study, and 1,254 subjects contributed by 6 global collaborators. The sample metadata nearly always contained a de-identified subject ID, COVID-19 status, age in years and sex. Where available, HLA class I and class II types were taken from metadata supplied by the sample provider and were not determined by assay-based typing. What the authors observed across the whole study: How much clinical and demographic metadata was included differed by source and by participant, and the metadata was provided uncurated.

At one collaborating source in Seattle, patients were enrolled during active infection and were followed longitudinally through the course of disease. Whole blood was collected in K2EDTA tubes by collaborating institutions according to the institutions' own protocols. For TCRbeta analysis, collaborators shipped samples as frozen whole blood, isolated PBMCs, or DNA extracted from either of those sample types. TCRbeta CDR3 regions were amplified from genomic DNA by means of the immunoSEQ Assay, a bias-controlled multiplex PCR. Per the source publication's procedure: The number of nucleated cells in each sample was estimated from the amplification of reference gene primers within the assay. Sequence reads were collapsed and filtered to measure the absolute abundance of every unique TCRbeta CDR3 rearrangement. For each sample, productive Simpson clonality was calculated as the square root of Simpson's diversity index across productive rearrangements. TCRdb re-hosts the immuneACCESS table, in-frame sequences only. Its copies lack some clones; in the studies checked, an unresolved V gene accounts for under half of them, and the cause for the rest is not known. V, J and clone size derive from that table, while D and trimming were established from the DNA sequence. The sample records around 470,000 clones, roughly nine tenths of which are singletons. Roughly 0.84% of the sample rests with the top ten.

The CDR3 contains 13 residues, cysteine and phenylalanine counted. The read is trimmed to its CDR3 DNA, 39 bases read in frame from base 1. Trimming leaves V shorter by 4 bases and J shorter by 5 bases, with the junction holding 5 bases beyond the gene matches. The germline V gene provides CDR1 SGHAT and CDR2 FQNNGV. About this clone itself: This clone's antigen is unknown. No base qualities exist here, and no much larger clone lies one base off it.

Sequencing input: peripheral blood. The origin of this receptor is a man between 18 and 35 years old with COVID-19, enrolled during active disease. The chain employs TRBV11-2 and TRBJ2-7, and TRBD1 aligns with 7 junction nucleotides. At the DNA level, the sequence is TGTGCCAGCAGCTCCGGACAGGTCCACGAGCAGTACTTC. It codes for CASSSGQVHEQYF.